This T cell receptor (beta chain) comes out of a study of T cells in Graves' hyperthyroidism and ophthalmopathy. This CDR3 is 13 amino acids long. The J segment lost 5 bases and the V segment lost 5 bases, leaving 2 bases of the junction unmatched. CDR1 and CDR2 (germline): DFQATT, SNEGSKA (reference sequence). Authors of the study amplified TCR beta CDR3 regions from RNA transcripts. The HTBI primer set was used in a first-round RT-PCR of the TCR CDR3. TCRdb called the multiplex PCR reads again in MiXCR, with one record for every CDR3 protein. The sample carries about 98,000 distinct CDR3 sequences, 35% to 45% recorded once.

This TCR came from a woman aged 25 to 45 with Graves' hyperthyroidism. Specimen: peripheral blood or thyroid tissue (not recorded which). The chain recombines TRBV20-1 with TRBJ1-6, with 8 nucleotides matching TRBD1. In nucleotides, the CDR3 is TGCAGTGCTGGGACAGGCCATAATTCACCCCTCCACTTT. Protein: CSAGTGHNSPLHF.